The present T cell receptor beta chain was sequenced within a study of blood T cell repertoires in COVID-19. Study background: Donors in the United States, Italy and Spain gave samples during acute or convalescent COVID-19. Nucleic acid was either cDNA or gDNA, and it came from T cells, B-cell-depleted T cells, or PBMCs.

Germline V lookup: CDR1 MDHEN, CDR2 SYDVKM. The CDR3 is made up of 14 amino acids. V dropped 6 bases and J dropped 6 bases, with 17 bases sitting between them. Original processing notes: Reference gene primers were amplified, and this amplification served to estimate nucleated cell counts. Clones were sequenced by immunoSEQ multiplex PCR, and TCRdb holds only the in-frame ones, with some missing. V and J calls and clone size are as listed in that table; D and trimming were resolved from the DNA. Among 75,000 to 90,000 clones listed, roughly 85% were seen once. This chain uses TRBV28 with TRBJ1-1, with D tentatively TRBD1 (6 bases). The receptor's source is a human donor in a cohort sampled during active COVID-19. The sample comprised peripheral blood. CDR3 sequence reads: CASSAAGTKSEAFF. CDR3 sequence (DNA): TGTGCCAGCAGCGCCGCCGGGACAAAGTCTGAAGCTTTCTTT.